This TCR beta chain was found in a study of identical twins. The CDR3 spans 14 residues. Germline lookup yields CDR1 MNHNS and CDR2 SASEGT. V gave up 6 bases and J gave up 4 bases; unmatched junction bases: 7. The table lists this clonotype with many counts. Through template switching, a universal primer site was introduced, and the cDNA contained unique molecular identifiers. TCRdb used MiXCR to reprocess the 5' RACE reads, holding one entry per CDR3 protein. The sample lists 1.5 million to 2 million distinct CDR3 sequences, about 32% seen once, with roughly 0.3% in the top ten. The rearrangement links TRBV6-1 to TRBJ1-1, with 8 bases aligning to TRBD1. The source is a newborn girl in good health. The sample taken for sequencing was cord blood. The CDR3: CASSGQGAGTEAFF. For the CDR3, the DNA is TGTGCCAGCAGCGGACAGGGAGCGGGCACTGAAGCTTTCTTT.